This T cell receptor (beta chain) came from a study of post-analysis software for immune sequencing data. Study-wide points: Significantly lower normalized Chao1 diversity was found in patients with multiple sclerosis relative to controls. Under the F measure, samples that were prepared in one batch clustered strongly together. Patients used about five TRBV segments, including TRBV5-6, TRBV5-1 and TRBV20-1, more often than controls.

On this clonotype: Antigen unknown.

The germline gives CDR1 SGHAT, CDR2 FQNNGV. Trimming took off 3 bases at V and 2 bases at J, with 8 bases between the two ends. The CDR3 consists of 14 residues. Sequencing libraries made from TCR beta cDNA carried unique molecular identifiers. Researchers reported roughly 0.5 million cDNA molecules coming from around 1 to 10 million T cells. TCRdb independently ran MiXCR on the PCR reads; one entry per CDR3 protein. Of 180,000 or so distinct CDR3 sequences listed, 29% are singletons. The sequence was collected from a girl aged 2-17 years with multiple sclerosis. The sample consisted of blood. This sequence joins TRBV11-2 and TRBJ2-1, with unresolved D. In nucleotides, the CDR3 is TGTGCCAGCAGCTTGATGCCAACCTACAATGAGCAGTTCTTC. Residues: CASSLMPTYNEQFF.